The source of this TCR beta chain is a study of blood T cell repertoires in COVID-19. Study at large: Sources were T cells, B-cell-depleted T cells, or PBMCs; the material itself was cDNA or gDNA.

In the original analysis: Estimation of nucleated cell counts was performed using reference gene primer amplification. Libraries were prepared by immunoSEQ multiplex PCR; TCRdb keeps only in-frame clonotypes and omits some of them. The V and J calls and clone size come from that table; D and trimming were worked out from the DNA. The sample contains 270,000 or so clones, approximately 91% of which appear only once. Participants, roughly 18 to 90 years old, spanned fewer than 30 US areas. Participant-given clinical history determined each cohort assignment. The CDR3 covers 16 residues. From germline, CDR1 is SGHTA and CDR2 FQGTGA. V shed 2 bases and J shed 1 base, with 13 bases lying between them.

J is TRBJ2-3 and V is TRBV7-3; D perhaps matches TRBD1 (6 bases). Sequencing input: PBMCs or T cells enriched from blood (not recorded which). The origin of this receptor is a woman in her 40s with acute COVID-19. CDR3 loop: CASSLVTGLGTDTQYF. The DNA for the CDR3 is TGTGCCAGCAGCTTAGTCACAGGGCTCGGCACAGATACGCAGTATTTT.